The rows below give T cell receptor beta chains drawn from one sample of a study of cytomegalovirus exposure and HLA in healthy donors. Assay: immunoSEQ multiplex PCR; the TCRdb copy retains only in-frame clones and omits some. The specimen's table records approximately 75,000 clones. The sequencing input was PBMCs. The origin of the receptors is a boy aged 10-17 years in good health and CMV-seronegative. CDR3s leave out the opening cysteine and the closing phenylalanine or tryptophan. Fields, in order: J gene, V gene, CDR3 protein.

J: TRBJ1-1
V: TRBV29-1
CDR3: SVSQGAFRTF

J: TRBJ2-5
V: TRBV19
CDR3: ASRLAGEETQY

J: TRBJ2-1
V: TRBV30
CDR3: AWSYPGERYEQF

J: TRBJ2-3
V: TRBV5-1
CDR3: ASSTWDRSTDTQY

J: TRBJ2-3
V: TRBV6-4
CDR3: ASSPGTSRDTQY

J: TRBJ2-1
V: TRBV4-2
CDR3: ASSQEGTGTYNEQF

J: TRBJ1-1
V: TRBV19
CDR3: ASSIEGQYEAF

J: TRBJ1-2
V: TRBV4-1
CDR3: ASSQAGTDYGYT

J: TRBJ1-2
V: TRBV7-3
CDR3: ASSAGTGGYT

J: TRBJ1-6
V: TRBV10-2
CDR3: ASTETRWNNSPLH

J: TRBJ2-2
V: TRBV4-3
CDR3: ASSQDSSGELF

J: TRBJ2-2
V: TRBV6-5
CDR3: ASSRGPNTGELF

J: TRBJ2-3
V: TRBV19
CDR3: ASSKLNRGGSSDTQY

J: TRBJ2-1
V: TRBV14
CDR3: ASSRLAGYSDNEQF

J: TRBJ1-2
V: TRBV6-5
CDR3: ASSYSSNDGYT

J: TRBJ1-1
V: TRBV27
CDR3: ASRPTPDRVTEAF

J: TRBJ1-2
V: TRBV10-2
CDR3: ASSGGQGALWGYT

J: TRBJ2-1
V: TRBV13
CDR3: ASSQRQGVVNNEQF

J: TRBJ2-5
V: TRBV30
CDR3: AWGPGQTVETQY

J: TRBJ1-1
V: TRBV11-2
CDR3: ASRGTDKNTEAF

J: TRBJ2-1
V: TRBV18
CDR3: ASSPRTVPPNEQF

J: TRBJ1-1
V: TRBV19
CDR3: ASIDELKGAEAF

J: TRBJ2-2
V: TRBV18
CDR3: ASSATGSSLNGELF

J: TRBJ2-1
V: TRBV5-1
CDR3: ASRGGGDNEQF

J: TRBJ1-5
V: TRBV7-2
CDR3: ASSLEGGDRPQH

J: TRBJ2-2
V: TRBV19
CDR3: ASNSGLRSGTIAGELF

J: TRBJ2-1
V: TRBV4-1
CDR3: ASSQTVAGTSGRNEQF

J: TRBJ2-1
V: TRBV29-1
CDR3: SVELTSGRNEQF

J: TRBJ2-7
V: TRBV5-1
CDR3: ASSLMDRTSYEQY

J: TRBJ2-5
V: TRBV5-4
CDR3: ASSARGQGWETQY

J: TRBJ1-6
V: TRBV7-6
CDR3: ASSPRQGWGSPLH

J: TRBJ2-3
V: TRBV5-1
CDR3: ASSLALQGLGTQY

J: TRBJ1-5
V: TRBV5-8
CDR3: ASSQVGQPQH

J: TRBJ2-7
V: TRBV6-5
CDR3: ASSYQRIPYYEQY

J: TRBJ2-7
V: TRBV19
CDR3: ASSGTSGSYEQY

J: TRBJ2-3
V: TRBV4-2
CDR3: ASSQASGGGTDTQY

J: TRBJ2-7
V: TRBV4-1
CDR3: ASSQVREGRSEQY

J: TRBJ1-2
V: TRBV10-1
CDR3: ASSPFKTRYGYT

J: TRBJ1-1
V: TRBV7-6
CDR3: ASSLASGQEAF

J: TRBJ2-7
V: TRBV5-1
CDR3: ASSHRRDGTYEQY

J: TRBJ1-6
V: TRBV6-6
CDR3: ASSAGTGLSPLH

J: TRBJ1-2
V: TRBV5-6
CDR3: ASSSGSLGYT